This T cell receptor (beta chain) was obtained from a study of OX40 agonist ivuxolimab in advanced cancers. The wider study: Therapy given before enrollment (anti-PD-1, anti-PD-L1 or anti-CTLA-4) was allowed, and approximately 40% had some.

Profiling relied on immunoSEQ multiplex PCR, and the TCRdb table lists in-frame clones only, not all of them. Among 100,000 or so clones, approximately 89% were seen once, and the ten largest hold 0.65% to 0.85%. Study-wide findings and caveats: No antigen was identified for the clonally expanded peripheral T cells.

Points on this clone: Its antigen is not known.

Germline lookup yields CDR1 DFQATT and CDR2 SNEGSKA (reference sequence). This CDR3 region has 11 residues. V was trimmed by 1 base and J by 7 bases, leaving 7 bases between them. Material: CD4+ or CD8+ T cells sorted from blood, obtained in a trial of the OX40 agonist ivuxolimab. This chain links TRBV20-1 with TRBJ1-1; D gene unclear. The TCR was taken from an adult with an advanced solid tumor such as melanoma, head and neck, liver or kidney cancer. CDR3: CSARGQLEAFF. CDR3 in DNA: TGCAGTGCTAGAGGCCAGCTTGAAGCTTTCTTT.